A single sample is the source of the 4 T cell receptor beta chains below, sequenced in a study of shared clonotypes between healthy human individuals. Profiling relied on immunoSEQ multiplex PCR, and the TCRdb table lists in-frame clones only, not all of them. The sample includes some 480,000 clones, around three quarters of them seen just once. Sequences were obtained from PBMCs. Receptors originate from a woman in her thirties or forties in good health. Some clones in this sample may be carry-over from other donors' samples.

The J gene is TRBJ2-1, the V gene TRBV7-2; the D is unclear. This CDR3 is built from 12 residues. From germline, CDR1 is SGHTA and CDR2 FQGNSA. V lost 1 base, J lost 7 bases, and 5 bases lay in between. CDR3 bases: TGTGCCAGCAGCTTAGACGAGAATGAGCAGTTCTTC. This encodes CASSLDENEQFF.

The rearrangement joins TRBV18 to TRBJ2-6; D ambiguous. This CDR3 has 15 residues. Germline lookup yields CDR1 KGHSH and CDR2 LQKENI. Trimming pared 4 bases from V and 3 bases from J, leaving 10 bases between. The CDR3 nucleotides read TGTGCCAGCTCACACCGGGCCATTGGGGCCAACGTCCTGACTTTC. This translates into CASSHRAIGANVLTF. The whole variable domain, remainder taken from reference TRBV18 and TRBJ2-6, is NAGVMQNPRHLVRRRGQEARLRCSPMKGHSHVYWYRQLPEEGLKFMVYLQKENIIDESGMPKERFSAEFPKEGPSILRIQQVVRGDSAAYFCASSHRAIGANVLTFGAGSRLTVL.

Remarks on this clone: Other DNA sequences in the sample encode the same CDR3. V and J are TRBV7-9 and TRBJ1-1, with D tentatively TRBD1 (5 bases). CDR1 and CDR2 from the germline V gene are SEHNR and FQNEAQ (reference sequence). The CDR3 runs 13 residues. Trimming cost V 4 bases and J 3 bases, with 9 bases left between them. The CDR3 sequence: CASSSQGDTEAFF. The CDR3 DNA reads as TGTGCCAGCAGCTCTCAAGGGGACACTGAAGCTTTCTTT.

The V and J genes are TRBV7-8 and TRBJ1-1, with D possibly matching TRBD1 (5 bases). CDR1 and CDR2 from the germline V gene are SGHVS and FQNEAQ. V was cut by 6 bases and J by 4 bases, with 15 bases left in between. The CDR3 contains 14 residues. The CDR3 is CASRRRGEATEAFF. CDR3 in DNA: TGTGCCAGCAGGAGGAGAGGGGAGGCCACTGAAGCTTTCTTT.